This T cell receptor beta chain was sequenced in a study of cytomegalovirus exposure and HLA in healthy donors. As for the study in general: An analysis done earlier identified about 100 million unique TCR beta sequences from 190 million or so T cells. From donors who were HLA-typed, an early data release held approximately 91 million unique TCRs. Points from the study as a whole: Later analysis found that TCR beta chains associated with HLA were more clonally expanded than other, equally common chains.

PCR primers comprised 60 Vbeta and 13 Jbeta primers. This table comes from immunoSEQ multiplex PCR, and its TCRdb copy is limited to in-frame clones, with some not included. The sample gives approximately 180,000 clones, approximately 70% of which show up once; roughly 2.5% is in the top ten. While unrecorded immune exposures were likely, the donors were nominally healthy when sampled. Germline V CDR1 and CDR2: SGHAT, FQNNGV. The CDR3 is 15 amino acids. V lost 8 bases and J 7 bases, leaving 23 bases between the germline ends. Turning to this clone: Antigen specificity is unknown.

The rearrangement uses TRBV11-2 and TRBJ2-5; a weak D match, TRBD1 (6 bases). The TCR originated in a human donor in good health. The sample taken for sequencing was PBMCs. CDR3 sequence: CASGRETGTSRTQYF. CDR3 nucleotides: TGTGCCAGCGGCCGAGAGACAGGTACCTCCCGGACCCAGTACTTC.